These T cell receptor beta chains were read from a single sample in a study of T-cell memory formation after mild COVID-19. TCRdb recomputed calls from the 5' RACE reads with MiXCR, one row per CDR3 protein. Here the sample spans about 400,000 distinct CDR3 sequences, around 22% being singletons. The sequencing sample was made of PBMCs or a T cell subset sorted from them (not recorded which). These receptors were taken from an adult woman who had mild COVID-19 (a few samples of this study predate the infection). Cell type and time point are not known. Each CDR3 is given with its conserved first and last residue. D genes are given only for firm matches. Clone size is shown for a subset of rows, as once, few, many or a class of expanded clone.

cdr3_nt cdr3_aa j_call clone_size d_call v_call
TGTGCCACCAGTGATTTGGGAAACTATGGCTACACCTTC CATSDLGNYGYTF TRBJ1-2 few - TRBV24-1
TGTGCCACCAGTGATCCTGGACTAGTGTTGAATGAGCAGTTCTTC CATSDPGLVLNEQFF TRBJ2-1 once TRBD2 TRBV24-1
TGTGCCAGCAGTGAACGGCAGACACAAGAGACCCAGTACTTC CASSERQTQETQYF TRBJ2-5 few - TRBV2
TGTGCCAGCAGTTTTCTTTCCTATGAGCAGTTCTTC CASSFLSYEQFF TRBJ2-1 - - TRBV12-3/TRBV12-4
TGCAGTGCTCGTCTCGGGACGGGCAATCAGCCCCAGCATTTT CSARLGTGNQPQHF TRBJ1-5 few - TRBV20-1
TGTGCCAGCAGGATCAGAGGGTCCACAGCTTTCTTT CASRIRGSTAFF TRBJ1-1 few - TRBV12-3/TRBV12-4
TGCAGTGCTCTGAAGACGCGGGAGGGAATCTACGAGCAGTACTTC CSALKTREGIYEQYF TRBJ2-7 - TRBD2 TRBV20-1
TGCGCCAGCAGCCGCCAGGGGTCGGGGGGAAACACCATATATTTT CASSRQGSGGNTIYF TRBJ1-3 - - TRBV4-3
TGTGCCAGCAGCTCACAAAACAAAGAGACCCAGTACTTC CASSSQNKETQYF TRBJ2-5 - - TRBV7-2
TGTGCCAGCAGCTTAGGCGGGGGTTACAATGAGCAGTTCTTC CASSLGGGYNEQFF TRBJ2-1 many TRBD2 TRBV5-1
TGTGCCAGCAGCCCTGTAGGGGCCTACAATGAGCAGTTCTTC CASSPVGAYNEQFF TRBJ2-1 many - TRBV5-6
TGCAGTGCCTACGTGTCCTACGAGCAGTACTTC CSAYVSYEQYF TRBJ2-7 - - TRBV20-1
TGTGCCAGCAGTTCCAACGAGGTGCGACTCAACGTCCTGACTTTC CASSSNEVRLNVLTF TRBJ2-6 few - TRBV27
TGCAGCGTTGAGCCTAAGAACACTGAAGCTTTCTTT CSVEPKNTEAFF TRBJ1-1 - - TRBV29-1
TGTGCCGGTTCCCGGGGCGGAGACACTGAAGCTTTCTTT CAGSRGGDTEAFF TRBJ1-1 few - TRBV9